These 15 T cell receptor beta chains share one sample of origin, sequenced in a study of PD-L1 blockade in urothelial cancer. The sample's time point: peripheral blood 6 weeks after treatment start. Generated by immunoSEQ multiplex PCR, the TCRdb table keeps only in-frame clones and is missing some. The sample shows 25,000 to 35,000 clones, about 85% of them seen only once. Source: PBMCs, taken around atezolizumab (anti-PD-L1) treatment. The receptors stem from a man between 65 and 85 years old with urothelial cancer.

In this sample, this clone turned up a few times. This rearrangement joins TRBV11-2 to TRBJ2-7; D may be TRBD2 (5 bases). The CDR3 spans 15 residues. In germline, CDR1 is SGHAT, CDR2 FQNNGV. V was clipped by 1 base and J by 7 bases, with 17 bases between them. The CDR3 nucleotides read TGTGCCAGCAGCTTAGTGCTGGACGGGATCGGGGAGCAGTACTTC. It codes for CASSLVLDGIGEQYF.

The chain links TRBV6-4 to TRBJ1-5; 9 nucleotides line up with TRBD1. CDR3 size: 14 residues. V lost 10 bases to trimming and J lost 9 bases; unmatched junction nucleotides: 13. Per the germline V gene, CDR1 is MRHNA and CDR2 is SNTAGT. This CDR3 reads CAIETGGENRPQHF. The CDR3 DNA reads as TGTGCCATCGAGACAGGGGGTGAGAATAGGCCCCAGCATTTT.

J is TRBJ1-1 and V is TRBV7-2; 7 bases line up with TRBD1. Germline-derived CDR1 and CDR2 are SGHTA and FQGNSA. The CDR3 sequence is 13 residues long. The V and J ends lost 2 bases and 6 bases, in that order; junction bases with no gene match: 3. The CDR3 DNA is TGTGCCAGCAGCTTACAAGGGGGCTCTGAAGCTTTCTTT. As protein: CASSLQGGSEAFF.

The gene calls are TRBV4-2 and TRBJ2-7; tentative D call: TRBD1 (6 bases). V was clipped by 0 bases and J by 2 bases, with 14 bases between them. Looked up from germline, CDR1 is LGHNA and CDR2 is YNFKEQ. This CDR3 has 16 amino acids. CDR3 bases: TGTGCCAGCAGCCAAGATCTCGGGACAAATACCTACGAGCAGTACTTC. It yields the protein CASSQDLGTNTYEQYF.

The V gene is TRBV7-2, the J gene TRBJ2-1; TRBD1 matches at 8 bases. V shed 4 bases and J 2 bases; nucleotides not matched to a gene: 7. Germline V gene sequence: CDR1 SGHTA, CDR2 FQGNSA. The CDR3 loop spans 16 amino acids. The CDR3 sequence: CASSSAPGQAYNEQFF. The CDR3 DNA is TGTGCCAGCAGCTCCGCTCCGGGACAGGCCTACAATGAGCAGTTCTTC. Full variable domain (remainder filled in from reference TRBV7-2 and TRBJ2-1): GAGVSQSPSNKVTEKGKDVELRCDPISGHTALYWYRQSLGQGLEFLIYFQGNSAPDKSGLPSDRFSAERTGGSVSTLTIQRTQQEDSAVYLCASSSAPGQAYNEQFFGPGTRLTVL.

The gene calls are TRBV6-5 and TRBJ2-7; a possible D gene is TRBD1 (6 bases). Germline V lookup: CDR1 MNHEY, CDR2 SVGAGI. Trimming stripped 5 bases from V and 4 bases from J, with 15 bases between. There are 14 residues in the CDR3. The CDR3 bases are TGTGCCAGCAGTGAACAGGGTTTTATGTACGAGCAGTACTTC. Its translation: CASSEQGFMYEQYF.

The chain recombines TRBV28 with TRBJ2-2; weak D call: TRBD2 (6 bases). The CDR3 covers 17 residues. Trimming took off 4 bases at V and 3 bases at J, with 18 bases between the two ends. The germline gives CDR1 MDHEN, CDR2 SYDVKM. The CDR3 bases are TGTGCCAGCAGTTCGAGGTACTATAGCGGATACACCGGGGAGCTGTTTTTT. It codes for CASSSRYYSGYTGELFF. Filled out from reference TRBV28 and TRBJ2-2, the complete variable domain reads DVKVTQSSRYLVKRTGEKVFLECVQDMDHENMFWYRQDPGLGLRLIYFSYDVKMKEKGDIPEGYSVSREKKERFSLILESASTNQTSMYLCASSSRYYSGYTGELFFGEGSRLTVL.

This chain joins TRBV4-2 and TRBJ2-7; TRBD2 matches 11 bases. This CDR3 is built from 15 residues. The germline V gene has CDR1 LGHNA and CDR2 YNFKEQ. Trimming took 2 bases from V and 2 from J; bases not matched to a gene: 2. The CDR3 region has the DNA TGTGCCAGCAGCCAAACTAGCGGGGGCCCCTACGAGCAGTACTTC. Translating it yields CASSQTSGGPYEQYF.

The V and J genes are TRBV13 and TRBJ2-1, with TRBD2 matching 7 bases. CDR1 and CDR2 from the germline V gene are PRHDT and FYEKMQ (reference sequence). The CDR3 totals 15 residues. V shed 5 bases and J 9 bases; nucleotides not matched to a gene: 13. For the CDR3, the DNA is TGTGCCAGCAGCGTCAGCGGGACGGGTAGGATTGAGCAGTTCTTC. Translating it yields CASSVSGTGRIEQFF.

This chain links TRBV27 with TRBJ1-3; D is unclear. CDR1 MNHEY and CDR2 SMNVEV come from the germline V gene (reference sequence). The CDR3 contains 14 residues. V was shortened by 7 bases and J by 0 bases, with 10 bases between the two germline ends. For the CDR3, the DNA is TGTGCCAGCAAGCGCCTTAGCTCTGGAAACACCATATATTTT. It is translated as CASKRLSSGNTIYF.

This clone was counted between two and nine times. J is TRBJ1-1 and V is TRBV9, with D possibly TRBD1 on 5 matching bases. This CDR3 has 13 amino acids. Germline V gives CDR1 SGDLS, CDR2 YYNGEE. Deletions cut 0 bases from V and 4 bases from J, with 7 bases between. The CDR3 DNA is TGTGCCAGCAGCGTAGCTACAGGCACTGAAGCTTTCTTT. This codes for CASSVATGTEAFF.

The CDR3 region has the DNA TGTGCCAGCAGACCGGGACTCTCTGGAAACACCATATATTTT. It codes for CASRPGLSGNTIYF. The genes are TRBV2 and TRBJ1-3, with a possible D match to TRBD1 (5 bases). Germline V gene data show CDR1 as SNHLY and CDR2 as FYNNEI. The CDR3 loop spans 14 amino acids. The ends were cut back, 6 bases at V and 0 bases at J, with 9 bases in the middle.

In nucleotides, the CDR3 is TGTGCCAGCAGCTTATTGGAGGTGACTGAAGCTTTCTTT. It yields the protein CASSLLEVTEAFF. The chain recombines TRBV7-9 with TRBJ1-1; D is undetermined. Trimming left V 2 bases short and J 5 bases short, with 9 bases between. The CDR3 has 13 amino acids. Germline CDR1 is SEHNR and CDR2 is FQNEAQ (reference sequence).

The chain uses TRBV6-5 and TRBJ2-7; possible D gene TRBD1, 6 bases. Germline CDR1 reads MNHEY; CDR2 reads SVGAGI. Trimming left V 2 bases short and J 4 bases short, with 9 bases between. CDR3 length: 13 residues. Here the CDR3 reads CASSYRRGYEQYF. The CDR3, as DNA: TGTGCCAGCAGTTACCGCAGGGGTTACGAGCAGTACTTC.

The V call is TRBV19, the J call TRBJ2-1, with TRBD2 matching over 11 bases. The CDR3 extends over 15 amino acids. The trim removed 9 bases at V and 0 bases at J, leaving 4 bases unmatched. Germline V gene data show CDR1 as LNHDA and CDR2 as SQIVND (reference sequence). In nucleotides, the CDR3 is TGTGCCAGCCAGACTAGCGGGAACTCCTACAATGAGCAGTTCTTC. Translation: CASQTSGNSYNEQFF.